Following are 29 T cell receptor beta chains from one sample sequenced in a study of blood T cell repertoires in COVID-19. TCRdb's copy holds only in-frame clones and misses some; the assay was immunoSEQ multiplex PCR. The table includes more than 300,000 clones, around four fifths detected once. The material sequenced was peripheral blood. The origin of the receptors is a woman aged 45 to 65 with acute or convalescent COVID-19.

The chain recombines TRBV6-5 with TRBJ2-7; D possibly corresponds to TRBD1 (6 bases). Per the germline V gene, CDR1 is MNHEY and CDR2 is SVGAGI. V was cut by 4 bases and J by 3 bases, with 13 bases left in between. The CDR3 runs to 14 residues. In DNA form, the CDR3 reads TGTGCCAGCAGTTTTTCCTCGGACAGCTACGAGCAGTACGTC. It codes for CASSFSSDSYEQYV.

This chain uses TRBV7-2 with TRBJ2-1; TRBD2 agrees at 8 bases. The CDR3 sequence is 15 residues long. Germline V CDR1 and CDR2: SGHTA, FQGNSA. The junction had 9 bases not matched to a gene; V was cut back by 5 bases and J by 6 bases. The CDR3 DNA follows: TGTGCCAGCAGCCCCCCCAGCGGGGGCCCCAATGAGCAGTTCTTC. As protein: CASSPPSGGPNEQFF.

V usage is TRBV5-1 and J usage is TRBJ2-1; possible D gene TRBD2, 6 bases. V was cut by 4 bases and J by 6 bases, with 14 bases left in between. Germline V gives CDR1 SGHRS, CDR2 YFSETQ. The CDR3 sequence is 14 residues long. The CDR3 nucleotides read TGCGCCAGCAGCAAAGGGGCGGGGACCAATGAGCAGTTCTTC. Encoded protein: CASSKGAGTNEQFF.

The DNA for the CDR3 is TGTGCCTGGAGTGGGGGACAGGGGGAAAACCAAGAGACCCAGTACTTC. It translates to CAWSGGQGENQETQYF. J is TRBJ2-5 and V is TRBV30, with 11 bases fitting TRBD1. CDR3 length: 16 amino acids. Germline V gene sequence: CDR1 GTSNPN, CDR2 SVGIG (reference sequence). V dropped 1 base and J dropped 0; count of bases not matched to a gene: 4. Variable domain in full (rest from reference TRBV30 and TRBJ2-5): SQTIHQWPATLVQPVGSPLSLECTVEGTSNPNLYWYRQAAGRGLQLLFYSVGIGQISSEVPQNLSASRPQDRQFILSSKKLLLSDSGFYLCAWSGGQGENQETQYFGPGTRLLVL.

This chain connects TRBV6-5 to TRBJ2-1, with D perhaps matching TRBD2 (5 bases). From germline, CDR1 is MNHEY and CDR2 SVGAGI. The CDR3 has 13 residues. The V end lost 7 bases, the J end lost 8 bases, and 15 bases lay between the germline ends. The CDR3 bases are TGTGCCAGCAAAGTTCCGGGATCGGATGAGCAGTTCTTC. Translating it yields CASKVPGSDEQFF.

The genes are TRBV2 and TRBJ2-3; TRBD2 aligns across 9 bases. The CDR3 sequence is 15 residues long. The V gene's germline CDR1 is SNHLY and CDR2 FYNNEI. J lost 5 bases, V lost 4 bases, and 7 bases had no gene match. CDR3 protein: CASSARLAAEDTQYF. CDR3 nucleotides: TGTGCCAGCAGTGCCAGACTAGCGGCTGAAGATACGCAGTATTTT.

V usage is TRBV18 and J usage is TRBJ2-5; TRBD2 matches 11 bases. The CDR3 is 17 amino acids. Germline CDR1 is KGHSH and CDR2 is LQKENI. After removal of 3 bases from V and 3 bases from J, the junction contained 9 bases not matched to a gene. Here the CDR3 reads CASSPKRTSGSEETQYF. The CDR3 bases are TGTGCCAGCTCACCGAAGCGCACTAGCGGGAGTGAAGAGACCCAGTACTTC.

V usage is TRBV29-1 and J usage is TRBJ2-3; TRBD2 matches 7 bases. In germline, CDR1 is SQVTM, CDR2 ANQGSEA. This CDR3 is 13 amino acids long. V shed 3 bases, J shed 3 bases, and the junction held 3 bases outside the gene matches. The DNA for the CDR3 is TGCAGCGTTGATTGGGGGGGGACAGATACGCAGTATTTT. This encodes CSVDWGGTDTQYF.

The chain couples TRBV11-2 to TRBJ1-2; 9 bases map to TRBD1. Unmatched junction bases numbered 5, after V lost 2 bases and J lost 4 bases. This CDR3 comprises 15 residues. Looked up from germline, CDR1 is SGHAT and CDR2 is FQNNGV. The CDR3 spells CASSLLSGQGYGYTF. The CDR3 coding sequence is TGTGCCAGCAGCTTATTATCGGGACAGGGCTATGGCTACACCTTC. The full variable domain, in which reference TRBV11-2 and TRBJ1-2 provide the parts outside the CDR3, is EAGVAQSPRYKIIEKRQSVAFWCNPISGHATLYWYQQILGQGPKLLIQFQNNGVVDDSQLPKDRFSAERLKGVDSTLKIQPAKLEDSAVYLCASSLLSGQGYGYTFGSGTRLTVV.

The rearrangement uses TRBV19 and TRBJ2-1; maybe TRBD2 (5 bases). Trimming left V 7 bases short and J 7 bases short, with 14 bases between. This CDR3 has 13 residues. In germline, CDR1 is LNHDA, CDR2 SQIVND (reference sequence). The CDR3 bases are TGTGCCAGTACCTCGACGGGCGGGAATGAGCAGTTCTTC. Translation: CASTSTGGNEQFF.

The chain joins TRBV7-2 to TRBJ1-3; D remains ambiguous. V gave up 5 bases and J gave up 0 bases, with 11 bases separating them. CDR3 length: 15 amino acids. Germline V CDR1 and CDR2: SGHTA, FQGNSA. The CDR3 spells CASSPQRASGNTIYF. The CDR3 DNA sequence: TGTGCCAGCAGCCCACAGCGGGCCTCTGGAAACACCATATATTTT. Variable domain in full (rest from reference TRBV7-2 and TRBJ1-3): GAGVSQSPSNKVTEKGKDVELRCDPISGHTALYWYRQSLGQGLEFLIYFQGNSAPDKSGLPSDRFSAERTGGSVSTLTIQRTQQEDSAVYLCASSPQRASGNTIYFGEGSWLTVV.

V usage is TRBV18 and J usage is TRBJ2-5; D is possibly TRBD1 (5 bases). This CDR3 region has 14 residues. V lost 0 bases and J lost 4, with 9 bases in between. The V gene's germline CDR1 is KGHSH and CDR2 LQKENI. CDR3 amino acids: CASSPPAGSETQYF. The CDR3 DNA is TGTGCCAGCTCACCACCGGCAGGGTCAGAGACCCAGTACTTC.

The chain is built from TRBV23-1 and TRBJ2-7, with TRBD1 identical over 10 bases. TRBV23-1 is noted as an ORF with a role that remains uncertain. V was pared by 3 bases and J by 4 bases, with 9 bases of the junction left unmatched. This CDR3 region has 16 residues. The CDR3 spells CASSHQPGQGMYEQYV. CDR3 bases: TGCGCCAGCAGTCACCAACCGGGACAGGGGATGTACGAGCAGTACGTC.

V usage is TRBV11-2 and J usage is TRBJ2-3; D not certain. Germline V gives CDR1 SGHAT, CDR2 FQNNGV. CDR3 length equals 17 residues. V was cut by 1 base and J by 1 base, with 15 bases left in between. Here the CDR3 DNA reads TGTGCCAGCAGCTTAGTGGCTAGTTGGGTCCGCACAGATACGCAGTATTTT. Translation: CASSLVASWVRTDTQYF.

The V and J genes are TRBV5-4 and TRBJ2-5; a weak D match, TRBD1 (6 bases). Looked up from germline, CDR1 is SGHNT and CDR2 is YYREEE (reference sequence). This CDR3 region has 14 residues. V was trimmed by 9 bases and J by 9 bases, leaving 24 bases between them. The CDR3 region has the DNA TGTGCCACCCAGCCAGGAGCCTCAGAGGGGGCCCAGTACTTC. Translation: CATQPGASEGAQYF. The whole variable domain, filled in from reference TRBV5-4 and TRBJ2-5, reads ETGVTQSPTHLIKTRGQQVTLRCSSQSGHNTVSWYQQALGQGPQFIFQYYREEENGRGNFPPRFSGLQFPNYSSELNVNALELDDSALYLCATQPGASEGAQYFGPGTRLLVL.

This rearrangement joins TRBV6-2 or TRBV6-3 to TRBJ2-1; 8 bases align to TRBD2. Germline CDR1 and CDR2: MNHEY and SVGEGT. The CDR3 spans 15 residues. Trimming took 2 bases from V and 2 from J; bases not matched to a gene: 2. The CDR3 loop is CASSYHGGAYNEQFF. The CDR3 DNA is TGTGCCAGCAGTTACCACGGGGGGGCCTACAATGAGCAGTTCTTC.

The gene calls are TRBV19 and TRBJ1-4; 8 bases match TRBD1. Trimming cost V 8 bases and J 0 bases; bases outside gene matches: 14. The CDR3 spans 18 residues. The germline CDR1 and CDR2 sequences are LNHDA and SQIVND (reference sequence). The CDR3 protein is CASCRGQGAGSTNEKLFF. The CDR3 nucleotides are TGTGCCAGTTGCCGAGGACAGGGTGCAGGGTCAACTAATGAAAAACTGTTTTTT. Full variable domain (rest looked up from reference TRBV19 and TRBJ1-4): DGGITQSPKYLFRKEGQNVTLSCEQNLNHDAMYWYRQDPGQGLRLIYYSQIVNDFQKGDIAEGYSVSREKKESFPLTVTSAQKNPTAFYLCASCRGQGAGSTNEKLFFGSGTQLSVL.

The chain couples TRBV11-3 to TRBJ2-5; D is possibly TRBD1 (7 bases). Per germline, CDR1 SGHNT and CDR2 YENEEA. The CDR3 is 15 amino acids. The V end was cut by 1 base, the J end by 1 base, with 10 bases between. The CDR3 bases are TGTGCCAGCAGCTTAGGCGGGACAGTCCAAGAGACCCAGTACTTC. It specifies CASSLGGTVQETQYF.

The chain uses TRBV5-5 and TRBJ1-6; a possible D gene is TRBD1 (6 bases). The CDR3 runs 14 residues. V dropped 2 bases and J dropped 8 bases, with 11 bases sitting between them. Per germline, CDR1 SGHKS and CDR2 YYEKEE (reference sequence). CDR3: CASSFDRNYSPLHF. In nucleotides, the CDR3 is TGTGCCAGCAGCTTTGACAGGAACTATTCACCCCTCCACTTT.

CDR3 coding DNA: TGTGCCACCGTCCCCACAGGGGAAGGAAACACCATATATTTT. Its translation is CATVPTGEGNTIYF. The genes are TRBV24-1 and TRBJ1-3; 7 bases map to TRBD1. In germline, CDR1 is KGHDR, CDR2 SFDVKD. Germline trimming cut 9 bases from V and 4 bases from J; bases unmatched to any gene: 8. The CDR3 contains 14 residues.

This clone has more than one count but fewer than ten. The rearrangement joins TRBV30 to TRBJ2-5; TRBD1 aligns across 8 bases. Germline CDR1 and CDR2: GTSNPN and SVGIG (reference sequence). The trim removed 5 bases at V and 5 bases at J, leaving 7 bases unmatched. The CDR3 totals 13 residues. CDR3 loop: CAWGRQGLETQYF. The CDR3 coding sequence is TGTGCCTGGGGAAGACAGGGGTTGGAGACCCAGTACTTC.

This clone was counted a single time. V and J are TRBV5-4 and TRBJ2-1; 9 bases align to TRBD1. J lost 2 bases, V lost 5 bases, and 2 bases had no gene match. The germline V gene encodes CDR1 SGHNT and CDR2 YYREEE (reference sequence). This CDR3 region has 14 residues. The CDR3 protein is CASSRDRAYNEQFF. CDR3 nucleotide sequence: TGTGCCAGCAGTCGGGACAGGGCCTACAATGAGCAGTTCTTC.

This clone was seen just once. The rearrangement uses TRBV4-1 and TRBJ2-7, with 8 positions matching TRBD1. CDR1 and CDR2 (germline): MGHRA, YSYEKL. The CDR3 contains 14 residues. The V segment lost 3 bases and the J segment 3 bases; nucleotides outside the gene matches: 4. The CDR3 loop is CASSQWTGLYEQYF. The CDR3 coding sequence is TGCGCCAGCAGCCAGTGGACAGGGCTCTACGAGCAGTACTTC.

The J gene is TRBJ1-4, the V gene TRBV11-2; D possibly corresponds to TRBD1 (5 bases). The CDR3 consists of 13 residues. V lost 5 bases and J lost 4, with 8 bases in between. Per the germline V gene, CDR1 is SGHAT and CDR2 is FQNNGV. The DNA for the CDR3 is TGTGCCAGCAGCGACAGCATTAATGAAAAACTGTTTTTT. It specifies CASSDSINEKLFF.

The chain couples TRBV9 to TRBJ1-6; D is undetermined. Trimming removed 3 bases from V and 0 bases from J, with 10 bases in between. The CDR3 is made up of 16 amino acids. The germline CDR1 and CDR2 sequences are SGDLS and YYNGEE. CDR3: CASSALYSSYNSPLHF. The CDR3 DNA sequence: TGTGCCAGCAGCGCCCTTTATAGCTCCTATAATTCACCCCTCCACTTT.

The sample holds one count of this clone. Other nucleotide sequences from this sample produce the same CDR3. This chain links TRBV5-1 with TRBJ1-2; the match to TRBD1 covers 7 bases. Germline lookup yields CDR1 SGHRS and CDR2 YFSETQ. The CDR3 is 13 amino acids. Trimming at V came to 0 bases and at J to 8 bases, leaving 4 bases not matched to a gene. The DNA for the CDR3 is TGCGCCAGCAGCTTGGGACAGGGTGGCGGCTACACCTTC. The encoded protein is CASSLGQGGGYTF.

CDR3 sequence reads: CASSRQLSSYNEQFF. The CDR3 nucleotides read TGTGCCAGCAGTCGACAACTGAGCTCCTACAATGAGCAGTTCTTC. The chain links TRBV2 to TRBJ2-1, with D uncertain. The germline gives CDR1 SNHLY, CDR2 FYNNEI. The V end was cut by 5 bases, the J end by 0 bases, with 11 bases between. This CDR3 contains 15 residues.

The V and J genes are TRBV3-1 (or the pseudogene TRBV3-2) and TRBJ1-1, with 8 bases fitting TRBD1. Germline V gives CDR1 LGHDT, CDR2 YNNKEL (reference sequence). The CDR3 is made up of 15 amino acids. V shed 1 base and J 1 base; nucleotides not matched to a gene: 2. The CDR3 DNA follows: TGTGCCAGCAGCCAAGGGACAGGGCGGAACACTGAAGCTTTCTTT. Its protein product is CASSQGTGRNTEAFF.

Written as DNA, the CDR3 is TGTGCCAGCAGTTCTAACAGGGAAGCGGGGAATGAAAAACTGTTTTTT. Its protein is CASSSNREAGNEKLFF. The V and J genes are TRBV6-5 and TRBJ1-4, with D possibly matching TRBD1 (6 bases). From germline, CDR1 is MNHEY and CDR2 SVGAGI. V shed 4 bases and J shed 5 bases, with 17 bases lying between them. The CDR3 consists of 16 residues.